A single TCR beta chain is shown here with its context. Antigen: not known. The CDR3 is 19 residues long. Per the germline V gene, CDR1 is LGHNT and CDR2 is FRNRAP. Trimming at V came to 4 bases and at J to 0 bases, leaving 11 bases not matched to a gene. The data are from a study of shared clonotypes between healthy human individuals. General study points: In several donors, around 5% of naive CD4 clonotypes appeared in common. Generally, naive subsets (rather than memory subsets) showed larger estimated richness.

Repertoires were generated with immunoSEQ multiplex PCR, while TCRdb's copy carries only in-frame clones and drops some. Here the sample spans over 95,000 clones, approximately 70% being singletons. The source is a woman younger than 45 in good health. The sequenced material came from memory CD8+ T cells sorted from blood. Documented subset: CD45RO+ cells pooled with CCR7-negative TemRA cells. The chain uses TRBV12-5 and TRBJ2-2; 10 nucleotides line up with TRBD2. The CDR3 is CASGSREAGLATNTGELFF. CDR3 nucleotide sequence: TGTGCTAGTGGTTCCCGAGAGGCGGGACTAGCGACGAACACCGGGGAGCTGTTTTTT.